The 32 T cell receptor beta chains below come from one sample, sequenced in a study of blood T cell repertoires in COVID-19. Sequencing was performed with immunoSEQ multiplex PCR; in TCRdb, only in-frame clones are kept and a portion is missing. The sample consists of about 370,000 clones, roughly 86% of them appearing once. The sample comprised peripheral blood. The receptors were sampled from a woman in her 30s with COVID-19, enrolled during active disease.

The chain is built from TRBV27 and TRBJ1-2, with D unclear. CDR1 is MNHEY, CDR2 SMNVEV, per germline (reference sequence). The V and J ends lost 2 bases and 5 bases respectively, with 18 bases between them. The CDR3 spans 16 residues. As DNA, the CDR3 is TGTGCCAGCAGTTTACTCCCCTCAGGCCCTGGGTATGGCTACACCTTC. Translation gives CASSLLPSGPGYGYTF.

The chain couples TRBV28 to TRBJ1-5; 8 bases agree with TRBD1. J was trimmed by 1 base and V by 2 bases; bases with no gene match: 7. The CDR3 totals 17 residues. In germline, CDR1 is MDHEN, CDR2 SYDVKM. The CDR3 DNA reads as TGTGCCAGCAGTTTAGGGACAGGTTTGGGGAGCAATCAGCCCCAGCATTTT. It is translated as CASSLGTGLGSNQPQHF.

The chain has TRBV27 and TRBJ2-5, with 7 bases matching TRBD2. Germline V gene data show CDR1 as MNHEY and CDR2 as SMNVEV (reference sequence). This CDR3 is 14 amino acids long. J gave up 5 bases and V 3 bases, and 6 bases lay outside the gene matches. The CDR3 DNA reads TGTGCCAGCAGTTTGGGGGGGGGAGGGGAGACCCAGTACTTC. Translated, it gives CASSLGGGGETQYF.

The genes are TRBV21-1 and TRBJ1-1. TRBV21-1 is termed a pseudogene. CDR3 length equals 13 residues. CDR3 sequence: CASSKASLPEAFF. The CDR3 DNA sequence: TGTGCCAGCAGCAAAGCTAGCCTGCCTGAAGCTTTCTTT.

This clone is medium-sized by share. The chain recombines TRBV5-1 with TRBJ2-7; D unresolved. This CDR3 has 15 residues. V was pared by 0 bases and J by 1 base, with 11 bases between. Germline CDR1 reads SGHRS; CDR2 reads YFSETQ. CDR3 sequence: CASSLAEAPSYEQYF. The CDR3 coding sequence is TGCGCCAGCAGCTTGGCCGAGGCACCATCCTACGAGCAGTACTTC.

The rearrangement joins TRBV5-4 to TRBJ2-2, with D hard to call. Germline values: CDR1 SGHNT, CDR2 YYREEE (reference sequence). Trimming pared 0 bases from V and 13 bases from J, leaving 13 bases between. This CDR3 has 13 amino acids. CDR3 bases: TGTGCCAGCAGCTTGGACTTGTCGGGTGGGCTGTTTTTT. Translation: CASSLDLSGGLFF. Full variable domain (rest looked up from reference TRBV5-4 and TRBJ2-2): ETGVTQSPTHLIKTRGQQVTLRCSSQSGHNTVSWYQQALGQGPQFIFQYYREEENGRGNFPPRFSGLQFPNYSSELNVNALELDDSALYLCASSLDLSGGLFFGEGSRLTVL.

The chain has TRBV28 and TRBJ2-1, with 12 nucleotides matching TRBD2. The CDR3 is 16 residues long. J lost 5 bases, V lost 4 bases, and 6 bases had no gene match. Germline loops: CDR1 MDHEN, CDR2 SYDVKM. CDR3 nucleotide sequence: TGTGCCAGCAGTTCCCCCGGACTAGCGGGGCACAATGAGCAGTTCTTC. Translation: CASSSPGLAGHNEQFF.

The sample holds one count of this clone. The rearrangement uses TRBV15 and TRBJ2-7; TRBD1 matches at 8 bases. With V trimmed by 2 bases and J by 0 bases, 9 bases remained unmatched. CDR1 and CDR2 from the germline V gene are LNHNV and YYDKDF (reference sequence). CDR3 length: 17 residues. CDR3 region: CATSRQNRGTASYEQYF. The CDR3 DNA follows: TGTGCCACCAGCAGACAAAACAGGGGGACGGCCTCCTACGAGCAGTACTTC.

This clone was found a few times. The rearrangement uses TRBV24-1 and TRBJ2-5; the match to TRBD2 covers 9 bases. CDR1 is KGHDR and CDR2 is SFDVKD in the germline V gene. The CDR3 is made up of 14 amino acids. V was clipped by 4 bases and J by 7 bases; unmatched bases: 6. The CDR3, as DNA: TGTGCCACCAGTGACGGGACTAGCAAGAGGACCCAGTACTTC. It translates to CATSDGTSKRTQYF.

This clone was detected ten times or more. This chain links TRBV24-1 with TRBJ2-2; D unclear. Germline V lookup: CDR1 KGHDR, CDR2 SFDVKD. V was pared by 0 bases and J by 1 base, with 8 bases between. This CDR3 spans 16 amino acids. The CDR3 loop is CATSDLPPENTGELFF. As DNA, the CDR3 is TGTGCCACCAGTGATTTGCCCCCAGAGAACACCGGGGAGCTGTTTTTT.

This clone appeared a single time. This chain links TRBV15 with TRBJ1-2, with 8 bases that match TRBD1. Germline-derived CDR1 and CDR2 are LNHNV and YYDKDF (reference sequence). The CDR3 runs to 15 residues. The ends lost 1 base at V and 4 bases at J; junction bases unmatched: 5. The CDR3 is CATSRGDRGVYGYTF. The CDR3 DNA follows: TGTGCCACCAGCAGAGGTGACAGGGGAGTCTATGGCTACACCTTC.

The CDR3 DNA is TGTGCCAGCAGCGATGAGGTCAGGGGAGGAAACACCATATATTTT. Translating it yields CASSDEVRGGNTIYF. The V and J genes are TRBV9 and TRBJ1-3, with D perhaps matching TRBD1 (6 bases). V gave up 3 bases and J gave up 4 bases, with 14 bases separating them. Germline CDR1 SGDLS, CDR2 YYNGEE. CDR3 length: 15 amino acids.

The rearrangement links TRBV30 to TRBJ1-1, with a weak D call TRBD1 (6 bases). Germline V CDR1 and CDR2: GTSNPN, SVGIG (reference sequence). V lost 2 bases and J 4 bases, leaving 11 bases between the germline ends. The CDR3 contains 13 residues. The CDR3 here is CAWSTQGTTEAFF. In DNA form, the CDR3 reads TGTGCCTGGAGTACGCAGGGGACCACTGAAGCTTTCTTT. Filled out from reference TRBV30 and TRBJ1-1, the complete variable domain reads SQTIHQWPATLVQPVGSPLSLECTVEGTSNPNLYWYRQAAGRGLQLLFYSVGIGQISSEVPQNLSASRPQDRQFILSSKKLLLSDSGFYLCAWSTQGTTEAFFGQGTRLTVV.

This chain links TRBV19 with TRBJ2-1, with TRBD1 matching over 8 bases. The CDR3 totals 19 residues. Germline V gene data show CDR1 as LNHDA and CDR2 as SQIVND (reference sequence). The junction had 16 bases not matched to a gene; V was cut back by 6 bases and J by 0 bases. The CDR3 DNA is TGTGCCAGTAGCCATTCCGGGACAGGTTCCTTGAGCTCCTACAATGAGCAGTTCTTC. Its translation: CASSHSGTGSLSSYNEQFF.

The rearrangement uses TRBV2 and TRBJ1-6, with D unresolved. The CDR3 is 15 amino acids. With 4 bases removed from V and 4 bases from J, the gap between germline ends came to 11 bases. Germline V gives CDR1 SNHLY, CDR2 FYNNEI. CDR3 sequence (DNA): TGTGCCAGCAGTGCCCGGGGAGATTATAATTCACCCCTCCACTTT. Translated: CASSARGDYNSPLHF.

This clone has only a few counts. This chain links TRBV7-9 with TRBJ1-2; D is possibly TRBD1 (5 bases). This CDR3 spans 14 amino acids. Germline V gene lookup returns CDR1 SEHNR and CDR2 FQNEAQ (reference sequence). Trimming left V 4 bases short and J 7 bases short, with 16 bases between. The CDR3, as DNA: TGTGCCAGCAGCTGGGGCGGGGAGGTACTTGGCTACACCTTC. Translated: CASSWGGEVLGYTF.

The chain uses TRBV28 and TRBJ2-7, with D possibly TRBD2 on 6 matching bases. Per the germline V gene, CDR1 is MDHEN and CDR2 is SYDVKM. V shed 4 bases and J shed 3 bases, with 10 bases lying between them. The CDR3 is made up of 13 amino acids. CDR3 sequence reads: CASSYGGSYEQYF. The CDR3 region has the DNA TGTGCCAGCAGTTACGGGGGTAGCTACGAGCAGTACTTC.

The chain links TRBV19 to TRBJ2-6; D is unresolved. V was pared by 5 bases and J by 0 bases, with 11 bases between. CDR3 size: 16 residues. Looked up from germline, CDR1 is LNHDA and CDR2 is SQIVND (reference sequence). The CDR3 bases are TGTGCCAGTAGTCTCCTTTCCGTCTCTGGGGCCAACGTCCTGACTTTC. Encoded protein: CASSLLSVSGANVLTF.

The chain couples TRBV2 to TRBJ2-5; 11 bases are a match to TRBD2. The CDR3 runs 19 residues. CDR1 is SNHLY, CDR2 FYNNEI, per germline. V gave up 8 bases and J gave up 2 bases; unmatched junction bases: 19. This chain's CDR3 is CASLYQPGTSGAPQETQYF. CDR3 sequence (DNA): TGTGCCAGCCTTTATCAGCCCGGGACTAGCGGAGCTCCTCAAGAGACCCAGTACTTC.

This chain uses TRBV27 with TRBJ2-7, with D unresolved. V shed 3 bases and J shed 1 base, with 10 bases lying between them. Germline V gene data show CDR1 as MNHEY and CDR2 as SMNVEV (reference sequence). CDR3 length equals 14 residues. In DNA, the CDR3 is TGTGCCAGCAGTTTGGTGGGCAGGTCCTACGAGCAGTACTTC. Its protein is CASSLVGRSYEQYF.

This clone has only a few counts. This chain uses TRBV25-1 with TRBJ2-2; possible D gene TRBD2, 5 bases. V dropped 6 bases and J dropped 7 bases, with 15 bases sitting between them. The CDR3 is made up of 14 amino acids. The germline gives CDR1 MGHDK, CDR2 SYGVNS. CDR3 protein: CASSTEGPVGELFF. CDR3 DNA: TGTGCCAGCAGCACCGAGGGTCCAGTCGGGGAGCTGTTTTTT. The whole variable domain, filled in from reference TRBV25-1 and TRBJ2-2, reads EADIYQTPRYLVIGTGKKITLECSQTMGHDKMYWYQQDPGMELHLIHYSYGVNSTEKGDLSSESTVSRIRTEHFPLTLESARPSHTSQYLCASSTEGPVGELFFGEGSRLTVL.

The J gene is TRBJ2-2, the V gene TRBV27; 11 positions match TRBD2. Germline assignment: CDR1 MNHEY and CDR2 SMNVEV (reference sequence). Unmatched junction bases numbered 3, after V lost 6 bases and J lost 0 bases. The length of the CDR3 is 16 residues. The CDR3 loop reads CASSPGLAANTGELFF. The CDR3 nucleotides read TGTGCCAGCAGCCCGGGACTAGCGGCGAACACCGGGGAGCTGTTTTTT.

As to this clone: The sample carries other DNA sequences with the same CDR3. The chain's CDR3 is CASSVGLAGYNEQFF. In DNA, the CDR3 is TGTGCCAGCAGCGTAGGACTAGCGGGGTACAATGAGCAGTTCTTC. The rearrangement joins TRBV9 to TRBJ2-1; 11 positions match TRBD2. With V trimmed by 0 bases and J by 4 bases, 0 bases remained unmatched. This CDR3 has 15 residues. The germline V gene encodes CDR1 SGDLS and CDR2 YYNGEE.

The V and J genes are TRBV2 and TRBJ2-7; D is possibly TRBD2 (6 bases). The V and J ends lost 4 bases and 0 bases respectively, with 10 bases between them. The CDR3 has 14 residues. Germline V CDR1 and CDR2: SNHLY, FYNNEI. In DNA form, the CDR3 reads TGTGCCAGCAGTGGTGGAGGGTCCTCCTACGAGCAGTACTTC. The encoded protein is CASSGGGSSYEQYF.

The DNA for the CDR3 is TGTGCCACCAGCAGGGGGCAGGGGGTCCACGAGCAGTACTTC. This codes for CATSRGQGVHEQYF. The chain links TRBV15 to TRBJ2-7; 7 nucleotides agree with TRBD1. There are 14 residues in the CDR3. The V gene's germline CDR1 is LNHNV and CDR2 YYDKDF (reference sequence). V trimming: 3 bases; J trimming: 5 bases; junction bases outside the gene matches: 7.

The chain uses TRBV9 and TRBJ1-1, with 8 bases that match TRBD1. Germline CDR1 reads SGDLS; CDR2 reads YYNGEE. The CDR3 contains 15 residues. J gave up 1 base and V 1 base, and 3 bases lay outside the gene matches. CDR3 sequence (DNA): TGTGCCAGCAGCGTATCCGGGACAGGGAACACTGAAGCTTTCTTT. Its translation: CASSVSGTGNTEAFF. The variable domain in full, completed from reference TRBV9 and TRBJ1-1, reads DSGVTQTPKHLITATGQRVTLRCSPRSGDLSVYWYQQSLDQGLQFLIQYYNGEERAKGNILERFSAQQFPDLHSELNLSSLELGDSALYFCASSVSGTGNTEAFFGQGTRLTVV.

The chain combines TRBV19 with TRBJ2-1; the D gene is possibly TRBD2 (7 bases). The CDR3 is 15 amino acids. CDR1 and CDR2 from the germline V gene are LNHDA and SQIVND (reference sequence). The V end was cut by 11 bases, the J end by 1 base, with 18 bases between. The CDR3 DNA reads TGTGCCGTGGGGAGGGAGGGGACATCCTACAATGAGCAGTTCTTC. Translating it yields CAVGREGTSYNEQFF.

The V gene is TRBV6-5, the J gene TRBJ1-2; D perhaps matches TRBD1 (5 bases). Trimming stripped 6 bases from V and 8 bases from J, with 16 bases between. CDR1 and CDR2 (germline): MNHEY, SVGAGI. The CDR3 loop spans 13 amino acids. CDR3: CASRPVGGAGYTF. In DNA form, the CDR3 reads TGTGCCAGCAGACCCGTCGGGGGAGCGGGCTACACCTTC.

There are a few counts of this clone. The chain links TRBV9 to TRBJ1-1; unclear D gene. The V end lost 3 bases, the J end lost 1 base, and 7 bases lay between the germline ends. This CDR3 comprises 13 residues. Germline CDR1 reads SGDLS; CDR2 reads YYNGEE. The CDR3 DNA follows: TGTGCCAGCAGCGCCCGACAGAACACTGAAGCTTTCTTT. Its translation: CASSARQNTEAFF.

The J gene is TRBJ1-5, the V gene TRBV5-1; the D is unclear. V was trimmed by 0 bases and J by 1 base, leaving 5 bases between them. The CDR3 runs to 14 residues. Germline V gene sequence: CDR1 SGHRS, CDR2 YFSETQ. The DNA of the CDR3 is TGCGCCAGCAGCTTGGGGCAGAGCAATCAGCCCCAGCATTTT. This translates into CASSLGQSNQPQHF.

The chain uses TRBV30 and TRBJ1-2; D is unclear. Germline V CDR1 and CDR2: GTSNPN, SVGIG (reference sequence). This CDR3 is 13 amino acids long. Trimming cost V 3 bases and J 1 base, with 9 bases left between them. This CDR3 is CAWRRILNYGYTF. Written as DNA, the CDR3 is TGTGCCTGGAGGAGGATTCTTAACTATGGCTACACCTTC.

The chain combines TRBV19 with TRBJ1-1, with D uncertain. Germline lookup yields CDR1 LNHDA and CDR2 SQIVND (reference sequence). The CDR3 is 12 amino acids. Trimming shortened V by 5 bases and J by 4 bases, and 8 bases separated the two germline ends. In nucleotides, the CDR3 is TGTGCCAGTAGTCTCGGTATCACTGAAGCTTTCTTT. It is translated as CASSLGITEAFF. The complete variable domain, with remaining parts taken from reference TRBV19 and TRBJ1-1, reads DGGITQSPKYLFRKEGQNVTLSCEQNLNHDAMYWYRQDPGQGLRLIYYSQIVNDFQKGDIAEGYSVSREKKESFPLTVTSAQKNPTAFYLCASSLGITEAFFGQGTRLTVV.